This section outlines one T cell receptor (beta chain) sequence together with its context. Its antigen is not known. Using immunoSEQ multiplex PCR, the repertoire was profiled, and TCRdb retains in-frame clones only, with some absent. There are roughly 180,000 clones in the sample; roughly 92% occur only once, and approximately 0.64% lies in the top ten. V lost 6 bases to trimming and J lost 8 bases, with 13 bases between them. Germline assignment: CDR1 SQVTM and CDR2 ANQGSEA. This CDR3 has 11 amino acids. The data derive from a study of T cell responses to AZD1222 COVID-19 vaccine. The overall study: Second-dose schedules of about 4 or about 12 weeks were combined. Study-level results: Donor demographics were predominantly white British with a female majority; clonal diversity may be underestimated. Reportedly, nearly half the spike-specific TCRs target unmutated variant regions. Spike-specific TCR breadth rose after two AZD1222 doses, and depth rose as well.

The sequence was collected from an adult in good health. This specimen was peripheral blood, taken on day 0 of AZD1222 vaccination. This chain uses TRBV29-1 with TRBJ1-1; D perhaps matches TRBD1 (6 bases). CDR3 sequence: CSVGPQGEAFF. The CDR3 DNA is TGCAGCGTGGGACCTCAGGGGGAAGCTTTCTTT.